This T cell receptor (beta chain) originates from a study of cytomegalovirus exposure and HLA in healthy donors. Study-wide results and limits: It was shown in a later analysis that HLA-associated TCR beta chains were more clonally expanded than other, equally common chains. Immune exposure data for these donors was limited to CMV serostatus.

The PCR employed 60 Vbeta primers together with 13 Jbeta primers. In the original workflow: Roughly 83 million unique TCR beta chains, roughly 11 million of them shared, were counted by a later analysis. Generated by immunoSEQ multiplex PCR, the TCRdb table keeps only in-frame clones and is missing some. Clone size and V and J calls were adopted from that table, with D and trimming inferred from the DNA. The sample consists of over 75,000 clones, around 64% of them appearing once. Of note for this clone: The antigen is not known.

The CDR3 runs to 12 residues. Germline V gives CDR1 SGHAT, CDR2 FQDESV (reference sequence). The sample taken for sequencing was PBMCs. This sequence was found in a human donor in good health. This sequence joins TRBV11-1 and TRBJ2-5; TRBD2 aligns across 8 bases. The end of the DNA aligns better with TRBJ2-7, so the J call may be wrong. The CDR3 coding sequence is TGTGCCAGCAGCCGACTAGCGACCGAGCAGTACTTC. Protein sequence: CASSRLATEQYF.